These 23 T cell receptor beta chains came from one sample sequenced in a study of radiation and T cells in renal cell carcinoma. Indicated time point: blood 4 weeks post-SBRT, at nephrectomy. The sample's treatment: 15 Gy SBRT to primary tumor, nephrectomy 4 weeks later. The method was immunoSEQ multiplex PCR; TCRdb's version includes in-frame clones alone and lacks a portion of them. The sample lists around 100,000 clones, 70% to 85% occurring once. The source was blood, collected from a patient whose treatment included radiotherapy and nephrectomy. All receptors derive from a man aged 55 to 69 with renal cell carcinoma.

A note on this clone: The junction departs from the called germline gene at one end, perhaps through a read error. In DNA, the CDR3 is TGCGCCAGCAGTCTCACGCTTACGGGGACAAGCCTCTTC. It encodes CASSLTLTGTSLF. The chain is built from TRBV5-1 and TRBJ1-2; a weak D match, TRBD1 (6 bases). Germline V gene lookup returns CDR1 SGHRS and CDR2 YFSETQ. The CDR3 is 13 amino acids.

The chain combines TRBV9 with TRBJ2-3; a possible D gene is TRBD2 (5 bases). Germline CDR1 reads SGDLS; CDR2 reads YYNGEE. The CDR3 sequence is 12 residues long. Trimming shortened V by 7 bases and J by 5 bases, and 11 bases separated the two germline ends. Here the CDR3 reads CASGPAGDTQYF. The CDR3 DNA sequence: TGTGCCAGCGGTCCTGCGGGAGATACGCAGTATTTT.

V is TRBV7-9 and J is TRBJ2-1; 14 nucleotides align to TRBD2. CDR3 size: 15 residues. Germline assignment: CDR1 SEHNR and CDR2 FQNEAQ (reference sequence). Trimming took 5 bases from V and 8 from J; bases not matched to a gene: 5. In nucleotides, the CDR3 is TGTGCCAGCAGCCCGGGACTAGCGGGAGCGGATGAGCAGTTCTTC. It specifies CASSPGLAGADEQFF. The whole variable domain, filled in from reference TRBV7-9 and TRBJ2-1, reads DTGVSQNPRHKITKRGQNVTFRCDPISEHNRLYWYRQTLGQGPEFLTYFQNEAQLEKSRLLSDRFSAERPKGSFSTLEIQRTEQGDSAMYLCASSPGLAGADEQFFGPGTRLTVL.

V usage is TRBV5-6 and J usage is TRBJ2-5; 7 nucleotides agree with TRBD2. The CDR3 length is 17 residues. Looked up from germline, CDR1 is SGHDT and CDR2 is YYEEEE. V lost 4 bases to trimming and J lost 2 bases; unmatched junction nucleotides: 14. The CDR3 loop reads CASSLTAGWRAQETQYF. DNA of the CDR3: TGTGCCAGCAGCCTAACAGCGGGGTGGAGGGCTCAAGAGACCCAGTACTTC.

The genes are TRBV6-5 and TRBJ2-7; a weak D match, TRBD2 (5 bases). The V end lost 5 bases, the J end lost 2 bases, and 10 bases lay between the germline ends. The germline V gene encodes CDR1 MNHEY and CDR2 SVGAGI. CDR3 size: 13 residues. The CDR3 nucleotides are TGTGCCAGCAGTACCCCCGGGGCCTACGAGCAGTACTTC. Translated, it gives CASSTPGAYEQYF.

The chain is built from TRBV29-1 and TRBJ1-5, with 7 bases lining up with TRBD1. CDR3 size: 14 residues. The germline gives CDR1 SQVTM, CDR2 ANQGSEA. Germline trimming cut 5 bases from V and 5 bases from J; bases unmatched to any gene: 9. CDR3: CSVSTGTADQPQHF. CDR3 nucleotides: TGCAGCGTTTCGACCGGGACAGCAGATCAGCCCCAGCATTTT.

The CDR3: CASSLGTASYEQYF. The DNA of the CDR3 is TGCGCCAGCAGCTTGGGGACAGCTTCCTACGAGCAGTACTTC. The rearrangement uses TRBV5-1 and TRBJ2-7, with a weak D call TRBD1 (6 bases). V was trimmed by 0 bases and J by 1 base, leaving 8 bases between them. In germline, CDR1 is SGHRS, CDR2 YFSETQ. The CDR3 extends over 14 amino acids.

This CDR3 is CASSPTSGSYEQYF. DNA of the CDR3: TGTGCCAGCAGCCCCACCAGCGGTTCCTACGAGCAGTACTTC. The V call is TRBV7-9, the J call TRBJ2-7, with D possibly matching TRBD2 (5 bases). The CDR3 contains 14 residues. Trimming left V 5 bases short and J 1 base short, with 12 bases between. CDR1 and CDR2 (germline): SEHNR, FQNEAQ (reference sequence). The full variable domain, in which reference TRBV7-9 and TRBJ2-7 provide the parts outside the CDR3, is DTGVSQNPRHKITKRGQNVTFRCDPISEHNRLYWYRQTLGQGPEFLTYFQNEAQLEKSRLLSDRFSAERPKGSFSTLEIQRTEQGDSAMYLCASSPTSGSYEQYFGPGTRLTVT.

Written as DNA, the CDR3 is TGTGCCAGCAGTTACTTGGACACCGGGGAGCTGTTTTTT. Amino acid sequence: CASSYLDTGELFF. This chain joins TRBV6-5 and TRBJ2-2; D not certain. This CDR3 is 13 amino acids long. V lost 1 base, J lost 3 bases, and 3 bases lay in between. Germline V gene sequence: CDR1 MNHEY, CDR2 SVGAGI.

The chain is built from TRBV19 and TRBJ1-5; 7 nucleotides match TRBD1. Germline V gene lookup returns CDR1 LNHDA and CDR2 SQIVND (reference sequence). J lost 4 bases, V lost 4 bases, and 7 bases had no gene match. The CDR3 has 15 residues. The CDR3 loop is CASSTSGGDNQPQHF. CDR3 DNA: TGTGCCAGTAGTACCTCAGGGGGGGATAATCAGCCCCAGCATTTT.

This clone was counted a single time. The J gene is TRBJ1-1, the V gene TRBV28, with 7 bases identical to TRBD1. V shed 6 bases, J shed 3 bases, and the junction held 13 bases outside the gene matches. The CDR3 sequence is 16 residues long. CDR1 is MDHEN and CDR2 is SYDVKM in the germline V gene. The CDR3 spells CASSLFTGAAYTEAFF. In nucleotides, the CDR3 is TGTGCCAGCAGCCTCTTTACAGGGGCCGCTTACACTGAAGCTTTCTTT.

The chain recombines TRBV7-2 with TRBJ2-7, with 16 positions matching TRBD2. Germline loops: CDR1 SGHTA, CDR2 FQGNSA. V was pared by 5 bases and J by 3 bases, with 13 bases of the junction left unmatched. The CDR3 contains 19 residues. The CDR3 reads CASSQHPGLAGGPNYEQYF. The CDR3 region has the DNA TGTGCCAGCAGCCAACACCCGGGACTAGCGGGAGGGCCCAACTACGAGCAGTACTTC.

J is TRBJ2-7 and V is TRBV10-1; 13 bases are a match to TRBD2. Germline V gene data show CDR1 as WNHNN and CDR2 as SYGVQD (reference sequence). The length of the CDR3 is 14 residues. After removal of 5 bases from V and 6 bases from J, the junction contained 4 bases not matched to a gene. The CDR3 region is CASSRTSGSSEQYF. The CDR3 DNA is TGCGCCAGCAGTAGGACTAGCGGGAGTAGCGAGCAGTACTTC.

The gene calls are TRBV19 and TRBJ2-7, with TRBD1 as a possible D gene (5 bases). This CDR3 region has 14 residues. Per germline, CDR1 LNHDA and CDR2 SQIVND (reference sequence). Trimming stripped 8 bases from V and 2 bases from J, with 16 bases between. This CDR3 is CASSRVESPYEQYF. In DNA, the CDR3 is TGTGCCAGTTCCAGGGTAGAGAGCCCCTACGAGCAGTACTTC.

CDR3 residues: CASSPGRGQGYEQYF. The CDR3 DNA sequence: TGTGCCAGCAGTCCAGGGAGGGGGCAAGGCTACGAGCAGTACTTC. The chain recombines TRBV6-5 with TRBJ2-7; D is tentatively TRBD1 or TRBD2 (7 bases each). Germline loops: CDR1 MNHEY, CDR2 SVGAGI. This CDR3 is 15 amino acids long. V was shortened by 5 bases and J by 3 bases, with 17 bases between the two germline ends.

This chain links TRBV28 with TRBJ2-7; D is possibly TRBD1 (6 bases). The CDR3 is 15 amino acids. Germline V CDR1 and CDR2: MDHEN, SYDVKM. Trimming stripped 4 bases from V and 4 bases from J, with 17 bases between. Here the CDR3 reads CASSSQGAELYEQYF. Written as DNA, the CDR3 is TGTGCCAGCAGTTCACAGGGAGCGGAGCTATACGAGCAGTACTTC.

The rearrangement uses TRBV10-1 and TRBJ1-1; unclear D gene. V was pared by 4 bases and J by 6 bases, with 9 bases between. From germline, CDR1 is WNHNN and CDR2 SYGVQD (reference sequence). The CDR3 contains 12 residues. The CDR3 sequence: CASSGTGSEAFF. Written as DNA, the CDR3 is TGCGCCAGCAGTGGGACCGGGTCTGAAGCTTTCTTT.

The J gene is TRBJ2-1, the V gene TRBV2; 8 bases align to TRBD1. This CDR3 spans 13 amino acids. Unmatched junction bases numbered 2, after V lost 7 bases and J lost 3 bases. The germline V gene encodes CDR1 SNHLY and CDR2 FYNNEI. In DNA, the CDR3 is TGTGCCAGCAACAGGGGGAGCTACAATGAGCAGTTCTTC. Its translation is CASNRGSYNEQFF.

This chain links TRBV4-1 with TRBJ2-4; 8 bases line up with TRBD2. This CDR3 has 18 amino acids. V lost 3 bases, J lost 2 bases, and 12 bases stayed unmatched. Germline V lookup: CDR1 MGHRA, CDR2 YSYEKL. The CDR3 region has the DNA TGCGCCAGCAGCCAGAGGGAGGCGGGAGGATGGTCCAAAAACATTCAGTACTTC. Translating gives CASSQREAGGWSKNIQYF.

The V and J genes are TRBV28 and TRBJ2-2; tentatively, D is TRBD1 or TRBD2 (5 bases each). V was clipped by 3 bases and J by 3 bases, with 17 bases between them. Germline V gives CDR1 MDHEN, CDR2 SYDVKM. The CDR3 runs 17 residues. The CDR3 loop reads CASSFYMGVQYTGELFF. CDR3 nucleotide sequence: TGTGCCAGCAGTTTCTATATGGGGGTTCAGTACACCGGGGAGCTGTTTTTT.

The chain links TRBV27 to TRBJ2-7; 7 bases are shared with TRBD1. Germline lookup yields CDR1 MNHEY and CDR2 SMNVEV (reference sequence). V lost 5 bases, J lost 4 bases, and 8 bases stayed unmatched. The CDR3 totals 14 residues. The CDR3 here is CASSPGTAIYEQYF. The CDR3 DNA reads TGTGCCAGCAGTCCCGGGACAGCGATTTACGAGCAGTACTTC.

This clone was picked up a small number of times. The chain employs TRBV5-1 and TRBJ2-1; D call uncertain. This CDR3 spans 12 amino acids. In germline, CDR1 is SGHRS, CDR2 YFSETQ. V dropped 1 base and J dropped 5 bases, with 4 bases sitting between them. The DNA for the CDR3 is TGCGCCAGCAGCTTGATGCACAATGAGCAGTTCTTC. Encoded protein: CASSLMHNEQFF.

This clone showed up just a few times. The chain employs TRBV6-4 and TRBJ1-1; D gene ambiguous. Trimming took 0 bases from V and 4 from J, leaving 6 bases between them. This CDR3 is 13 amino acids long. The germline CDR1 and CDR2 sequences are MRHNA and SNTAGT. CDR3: CASSDSGSTEAFF. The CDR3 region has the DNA TGTGCCAGCAGTGACTCGGGCAGCACTGAAGCTTTCTTT.